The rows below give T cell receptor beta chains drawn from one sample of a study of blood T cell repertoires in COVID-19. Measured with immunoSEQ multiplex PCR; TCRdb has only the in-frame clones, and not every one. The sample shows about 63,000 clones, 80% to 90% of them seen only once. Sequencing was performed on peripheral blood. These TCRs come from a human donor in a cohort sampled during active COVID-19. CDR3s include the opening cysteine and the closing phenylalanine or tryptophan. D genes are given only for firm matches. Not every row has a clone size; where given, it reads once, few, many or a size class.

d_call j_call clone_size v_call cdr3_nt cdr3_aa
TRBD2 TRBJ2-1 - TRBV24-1 TGTGCCACCAGTGATTTGAGCGGGGGGCCCTACAATGAGCAGTTCTTC CATSDLSGGPYNEQFF
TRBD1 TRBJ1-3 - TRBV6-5 TGTGCCAGCAGCCGGACAGGGTCCGCTGGAAACACCATATATTTT CASSRTGSAGNTIYF
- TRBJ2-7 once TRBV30 TGTGCCTGGAGTGTACTGCAGGGAAGGGACGAGCAGTACTTC CAWSVLQGRDEQYF
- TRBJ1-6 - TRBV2 TGTGCCAGCAGTGCACAGGTGGGGGGTAATTCACCCCTCCACTTT CASSAQVGGNSPLHF
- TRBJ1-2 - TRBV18 TGTGCCAGCTCACCACTATCGGGGCAGGGGAACCATAACTATGGCTACACCTTC CASSPLSGQGNHNYGYTF
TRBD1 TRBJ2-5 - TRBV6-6 TGTGCCAGCAGGACAACAGGGGGCGGTGAGACCCAGTACTTC CASRTTGGGETQYF
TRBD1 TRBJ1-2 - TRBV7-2 TGTGCCAGCATGACAGGGCCCGCTAACTATGGCTACACCTTC CASMTGPANYGYTF
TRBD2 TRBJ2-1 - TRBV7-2 TGTGCCAGCAGCTTTGCGGGAGAATACAATGAGCAGTTCTTC CASSFAGEYNEQFF
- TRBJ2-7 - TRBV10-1 TGCGCCAGCAGTGAGTCCGGCGTTATGGCTAGCTCCTACGAGCAGTACTTC CASSESGVMASSYEQYF
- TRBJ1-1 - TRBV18 TGTGCCAGCTCACTTGGGTCGGGGGGGAACACTGAAGCTTTCTTT CASSLGSGGNTEAFF
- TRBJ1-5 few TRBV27 TGTGCCAGCAGTTTATATTCAGGGGTGAGCAATCAGCCCCAGCATTTT CASSLYSGVSNQPQHF
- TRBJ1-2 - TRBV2 TGTGCCGTCGTTGGGGCGTATAATGGCTACACCTTC CAVVGAYNGYTF
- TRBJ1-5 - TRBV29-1 TGCAGCGTTGCTTACAGCCACAATCAGCCCCAGCATTTT CSVAYSHNQPQHF
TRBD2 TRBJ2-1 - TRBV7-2 TGTGCCAGCAGCTTTACCGGGACTAGAAACAATGAGCAGTTCTTC CASSFTGTRNNEQFF
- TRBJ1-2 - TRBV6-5 TGTGCCAGCAGCCTTGGGGGGGGCTTGGGTGGCTACACCTTC CASSLGGGLGGYTF
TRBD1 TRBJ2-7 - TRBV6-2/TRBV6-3 TGTGCCAGCAGTTACTCGGCAGGGGGATCCTACGAGCAGTACTTC CASSYSAGGSYEQYF
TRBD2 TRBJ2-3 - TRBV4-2 TGTGCCAGCAGCCGCACATTACTAGCGGGAGGTACCTCGGATACGCAGTATTTT CASSRTLLAGGTSDTQYF
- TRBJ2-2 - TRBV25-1 TGTGCCAGCAGTGAATATTCGGGGGGCGGCGGGGAGCTGTTTTTT CASSEYSGGGGELFF
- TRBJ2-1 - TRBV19 TGTGCCAGTAGTAAACTAGGTGCTCCTCCCAATGAGCAGTTCTTC CASSKLGAPPNEQFF
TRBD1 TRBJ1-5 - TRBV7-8 TGTGCCAGCAGCTTAGAGGGGGCCCGACGCCAGCCCCAGCATTTT CASSLEGARRQPQHF
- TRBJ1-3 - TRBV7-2 TGTGCCAGCAGCCAAACCCGAGCGAGGACTCGATCTGGAAACACCATATATTTT CASSQTRARTRSGNTIYF